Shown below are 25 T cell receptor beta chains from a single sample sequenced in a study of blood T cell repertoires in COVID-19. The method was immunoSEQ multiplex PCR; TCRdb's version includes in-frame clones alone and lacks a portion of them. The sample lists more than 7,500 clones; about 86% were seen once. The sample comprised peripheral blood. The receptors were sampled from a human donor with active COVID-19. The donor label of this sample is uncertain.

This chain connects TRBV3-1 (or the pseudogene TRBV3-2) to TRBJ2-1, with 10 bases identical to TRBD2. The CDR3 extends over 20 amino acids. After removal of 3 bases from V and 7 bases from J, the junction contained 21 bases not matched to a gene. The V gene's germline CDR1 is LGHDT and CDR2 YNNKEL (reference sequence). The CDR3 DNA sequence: TGTGCCAGCAGCCAGCGTGAAGATCCCCACAGCGGGAGGGGGGTGAATGAGCAGTTCTTC. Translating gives CASSQREDPHSGRGVNEQFF.

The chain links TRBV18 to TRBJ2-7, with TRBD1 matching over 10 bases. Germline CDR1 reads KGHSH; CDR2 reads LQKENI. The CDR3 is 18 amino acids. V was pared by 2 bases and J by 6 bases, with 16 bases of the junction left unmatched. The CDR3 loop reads CASSPKGPGQGIGREQYF. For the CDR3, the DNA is TGTGCCAGCTCACCAAAGGGACCGGGACAGGGGATCGGGCGCGAGCAGTACTTC.

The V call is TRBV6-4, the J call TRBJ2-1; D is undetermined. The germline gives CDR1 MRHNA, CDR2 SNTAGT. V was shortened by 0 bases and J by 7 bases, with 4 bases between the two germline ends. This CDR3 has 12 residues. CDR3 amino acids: CASSDSRNEQFF. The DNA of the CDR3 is TGTGCCAGCAGTGACTCTAGAAATGAGCAGTTCTTC.

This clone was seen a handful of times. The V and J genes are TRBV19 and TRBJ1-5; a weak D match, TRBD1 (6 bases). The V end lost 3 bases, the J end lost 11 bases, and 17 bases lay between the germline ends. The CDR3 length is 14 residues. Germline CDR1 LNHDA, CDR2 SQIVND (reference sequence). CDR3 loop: CASSIGNRVAAQHF. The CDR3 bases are TGTGCCAGTAGTATTGGGAACAGGGTCGCGGCCCAGCATTTT. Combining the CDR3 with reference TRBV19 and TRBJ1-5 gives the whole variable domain DGGITQSPKYLFRKEGQNVTLSCEQNLNHDAMYWYRQDPGQGLRLIYYSQIVNDFQKGDIAEGYSVSREKKESFPLTVTSAQKNPTAFYLCASSIGNRVAAQHFGDGTRLSIL.

This CDR3 is CATTPGVKLFF. Here the CDR3 DNA reads TGTGCCACCACTCCGGGAGTAAAACTGTTTTTT. The V and J genes are TRBV2 and TRBJ1-4; D is undetermined. In germline, CDR1 is SNHLY, CDR2 FYNNEI. The CDR3 runs to 11 residues. The ends were cut back, 10 bases at V and 10 bases at J, with 13 bases in the middle.

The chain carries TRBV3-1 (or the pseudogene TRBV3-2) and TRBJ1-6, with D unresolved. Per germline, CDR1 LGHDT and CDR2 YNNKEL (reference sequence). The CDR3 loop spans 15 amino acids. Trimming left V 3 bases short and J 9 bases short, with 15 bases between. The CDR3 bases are TGTGCCAGCAGCCAGAATGGGCAGCCGTCTTCACCCCTCCACTTT. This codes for CASSQNGQPSSPLHF.

The CDR3 coding sequence is TGTGCCAGCAGTAGGACTAGCGGGGCGCTGGATACGCAGTATTTT. This translates into CASSRTSGALDTQYF. The chain carries TRBV6-5 and TRBJ2-3; TRBD2 matches at 12 bases. After removal of 5 bases from V and 6 bases from J, the junction contained 6 bases not matched to a gene. CDR3 length: 15 residues. Germline V gene sequence: CDR1 MNHEY, CDR2 SVGAGI.

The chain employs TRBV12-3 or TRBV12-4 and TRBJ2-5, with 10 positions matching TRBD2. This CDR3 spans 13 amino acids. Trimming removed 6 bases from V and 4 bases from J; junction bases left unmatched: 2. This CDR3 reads CASSLAGVETQYF. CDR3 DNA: TGTGCCAGCAGCCTAGCGGGAGTAGAGACCCAGTACTTC.

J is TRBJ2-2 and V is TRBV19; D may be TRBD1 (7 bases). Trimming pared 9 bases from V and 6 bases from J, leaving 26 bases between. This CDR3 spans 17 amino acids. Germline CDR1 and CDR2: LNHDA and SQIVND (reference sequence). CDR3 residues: CASQPRRTGRRAGELFF. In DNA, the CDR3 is TGTGCCAGCCAACCTCGAAGGACAGGCCGGAGGGCCGGGGAGCTGTTTTTT.

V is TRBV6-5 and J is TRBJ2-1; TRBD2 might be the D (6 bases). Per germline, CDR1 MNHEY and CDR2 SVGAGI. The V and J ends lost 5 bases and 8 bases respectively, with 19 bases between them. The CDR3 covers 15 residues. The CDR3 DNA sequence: TGTGCCAGCAGTCGTTCCGGGACTGGAGGGTATGAGCAGTTCTTC. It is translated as CASSRSGTGGYEQFF.

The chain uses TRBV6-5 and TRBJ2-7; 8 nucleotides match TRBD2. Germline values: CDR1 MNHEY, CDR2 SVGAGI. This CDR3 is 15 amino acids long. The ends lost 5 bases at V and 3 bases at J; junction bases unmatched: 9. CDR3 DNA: TGTGCCAGCAGTCGGGGGGGAGGAGGGCTCTACGAGCAGTACGTC. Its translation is CASSRGGGGLYEQYV.

The chain's CDR3 is CASSEAGDRGHEQYV. The CDR3 region has the DNA TGTGCCAGCAGTGAAGCGGGGGACAGGGGCCACGAGCAGTACGTC. V usage is TRBV2 and J usage is TRBJ2-7, with 10 positions matching TRBD1. Looked up from germline, CDR1 is SNHLY and CDR2 is FYNNEI. The CDR3 sequence is 15 residues long. V gave up 0 bases and J gave up 5 bases; unmatched junction bases: 4.

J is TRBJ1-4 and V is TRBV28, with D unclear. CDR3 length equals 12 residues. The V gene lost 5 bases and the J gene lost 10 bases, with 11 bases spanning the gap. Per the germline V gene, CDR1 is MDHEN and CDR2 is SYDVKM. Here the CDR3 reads CASSPPRGKLFF. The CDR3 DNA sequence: TGTGCCAGCAGTCCCCCTCGGGGAAAACTGTTTTTT.

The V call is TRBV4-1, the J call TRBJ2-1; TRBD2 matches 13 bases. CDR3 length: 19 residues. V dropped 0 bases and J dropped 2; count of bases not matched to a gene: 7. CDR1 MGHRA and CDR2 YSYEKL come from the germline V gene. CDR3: CASSQDLLAGGVAYNEQFF. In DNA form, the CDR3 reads TGCGCCAGCAGCCAAGATTTACTAGCGGGAGGGGTCGCCTACAATGAGCAGTTCTTC.

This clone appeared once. The CDR3 nucleotides are TGTGCCAGTAGTCCAGGCCCGGGGGGCGAGCAGTACTTC. This codes for CASSPGPGGEQYF. The J gene is TRBJ2-7, the V gene TRBV19; 7 bases fit TRBD2. CDR1 LNHDA and CDR2 SQIVND come from the germline V gene (reference sequence). Trimming cost V 5 bases and J 6 bases; bases outside gene matches: 7. The CDR3 is 13 residues long.

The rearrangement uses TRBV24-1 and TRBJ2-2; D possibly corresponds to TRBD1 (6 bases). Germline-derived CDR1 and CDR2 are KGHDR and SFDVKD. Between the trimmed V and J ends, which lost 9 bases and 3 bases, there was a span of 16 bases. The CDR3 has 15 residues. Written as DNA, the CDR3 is TGTGCCACCGCGGAGGCAGGGGATTACACCGGGGAGCTGTTTTTT. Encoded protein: CATAEAGDYTGELFF.

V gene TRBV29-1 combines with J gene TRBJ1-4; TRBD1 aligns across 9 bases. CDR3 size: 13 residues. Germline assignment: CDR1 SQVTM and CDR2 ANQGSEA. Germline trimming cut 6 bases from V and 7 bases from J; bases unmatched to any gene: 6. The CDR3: CSVAGTGFEKLFF. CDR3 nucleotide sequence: TGCAGCGTGGCCGGGACAGGGTTTGAAAAACTGTTTTTT. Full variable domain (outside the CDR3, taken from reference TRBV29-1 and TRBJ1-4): SAVISQKPSRDICQRGTSLTIQCQVDSQVTMMFWYRQQPGQSLTLIATANQGSEATYESGFVIDKFPISRPNLTFSTLTVSNMSPEDSSIYLCSVAGTGFEKLFFGSGTQLSVL.

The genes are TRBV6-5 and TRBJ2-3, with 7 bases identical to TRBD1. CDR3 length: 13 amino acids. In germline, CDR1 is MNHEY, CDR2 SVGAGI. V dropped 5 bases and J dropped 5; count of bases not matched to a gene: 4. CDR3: CASSQTGVDTQYF. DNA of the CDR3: TGTGCCAGCAGTCAAACAGGGGTAGATACGCAGTATTTT.

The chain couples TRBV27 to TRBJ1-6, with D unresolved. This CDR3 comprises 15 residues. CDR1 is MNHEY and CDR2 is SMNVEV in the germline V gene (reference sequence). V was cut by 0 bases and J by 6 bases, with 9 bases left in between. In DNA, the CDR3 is TGTGCCAGCAGTTTATCGTCGGGATTTAATTCACCCCTCCACTTT. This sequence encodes CASSLSSGFNSPLHF.

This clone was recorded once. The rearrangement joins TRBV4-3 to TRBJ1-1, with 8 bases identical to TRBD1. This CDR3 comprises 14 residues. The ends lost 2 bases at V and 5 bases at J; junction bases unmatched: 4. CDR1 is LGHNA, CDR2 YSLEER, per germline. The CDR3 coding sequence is TGCGCCAGCAGCCAAAACAGGGGGGGAACTGAAGCTTTCTTT. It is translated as CASSQNRGGTEAFF.

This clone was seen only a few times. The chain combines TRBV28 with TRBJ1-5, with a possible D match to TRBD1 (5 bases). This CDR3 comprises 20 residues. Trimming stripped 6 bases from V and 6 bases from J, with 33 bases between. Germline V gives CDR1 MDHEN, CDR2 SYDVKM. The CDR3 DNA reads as TGTGCCAGCAGCTACCCCGAGCAGAAGACCTTGGGGCCCCTCGGTCAGCCCCAGCATTTT. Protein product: CASSYPEQKTLGPLGQPQHF.

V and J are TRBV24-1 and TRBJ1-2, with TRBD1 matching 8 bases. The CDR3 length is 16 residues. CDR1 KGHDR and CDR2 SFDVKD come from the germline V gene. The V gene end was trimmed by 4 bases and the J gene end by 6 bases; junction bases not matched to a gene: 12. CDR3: CATSDRNGQGTDGYTF. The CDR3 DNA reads TGTGCCACCAGTGACCGAAACGGACAGGGTACGGATGGCTACACCTTC.

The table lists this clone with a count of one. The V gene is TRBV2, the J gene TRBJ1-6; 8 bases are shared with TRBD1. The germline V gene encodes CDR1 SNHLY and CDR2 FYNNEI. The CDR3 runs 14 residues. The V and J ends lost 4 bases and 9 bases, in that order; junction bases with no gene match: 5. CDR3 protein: CASSVTGESSPLHF. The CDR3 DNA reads TGTGCCAGCAGTGTGACAGGGGAAAGTTCACCCCTCCACTTT.

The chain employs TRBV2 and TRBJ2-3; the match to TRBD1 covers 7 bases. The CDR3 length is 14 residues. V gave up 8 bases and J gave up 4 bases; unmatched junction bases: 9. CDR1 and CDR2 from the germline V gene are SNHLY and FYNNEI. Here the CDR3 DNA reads TGTGCCAGCGACCGGGACAGTCAGCCAGATACGCAGTATTTT. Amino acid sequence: CASDRDSQPDTQYF.

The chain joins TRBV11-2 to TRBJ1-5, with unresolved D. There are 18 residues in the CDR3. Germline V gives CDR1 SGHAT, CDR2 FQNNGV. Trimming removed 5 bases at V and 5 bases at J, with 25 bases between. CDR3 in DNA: TGTGCCAGCAGCCCGAGTAGCCTCCGGGGAGCCCAGGATCAGCCCCAGCATTTT. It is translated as CASSPSSLRGAQDQPQHF.